The present T cell receptor beta chain was sequenced within a study of T cell changes during pregnancy in multiple sclerosis. V was pared by 2 bases and J by 0 bases, with 12 bases between. This CDR3 is built from 16 residues. From germline, CDR1 is SGHRS and CDR2 YFSETQ. Libraries were prepared by immunoSEQ multiplex PCR; TCRdb keeps only in-frame clonotypes and omits some of them. The sample carries tens of thousands of clones, 85% to 95% recorded once. The clonotype comes from a female donor with multiple sclerosis, enrolled in a pregnancy study. The rearrangement uses TRBV5-1 and TRBJ1-3; unclear D gene. This specimen consisted of CD4+ T cells from peripheral blood mononuclear cells, obtained in the third trimester of pregnancy. Here the CDR3 DNA reads TGCGCCAGCAGCTTCGAAGCTATCGCCTCTGGAAACACCATATATTTT. Its protein product is CASSFEAIASGNTIYF.